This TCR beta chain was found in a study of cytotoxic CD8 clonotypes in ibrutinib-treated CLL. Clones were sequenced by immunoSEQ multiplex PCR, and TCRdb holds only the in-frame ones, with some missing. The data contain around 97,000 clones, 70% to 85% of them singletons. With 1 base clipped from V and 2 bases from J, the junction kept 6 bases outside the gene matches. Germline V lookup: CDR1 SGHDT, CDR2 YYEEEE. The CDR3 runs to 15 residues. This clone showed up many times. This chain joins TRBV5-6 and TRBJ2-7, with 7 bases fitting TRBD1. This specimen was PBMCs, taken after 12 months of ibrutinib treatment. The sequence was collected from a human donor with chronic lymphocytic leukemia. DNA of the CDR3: TGTGCCAGCAGCTTGCTTCCGGGACAGACCTACGAGCAGTACTTC. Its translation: CASSLLPGQTYEQYF.